The 18 T cell receptor beta chains given below trace back to one sample, sequenced in a study of radiotherapy plus CTLA-4 blockade in lung cancer. Only in-frame clones appear in the TCRdb table, and some are missing; sequencing was by immunoSEQ multiplex PCR. The data contain about 110,000 clones, around 85% of them seen just once; the ten biggest clones take up about 2.2%. The sequenced sample was peripheral blood, obtained from a patient treated with radiotherapy plus ipilimumab. These receptors all stem from a human donor with non-small cell lung cancer that progressed on radiotherapy plus ipilimumab. Some clones in this sample may be carry-over from other donors' samples.

This sequence joins TRBV6-5 and TRBJ2-5; 7 bases fit TRBD2. V was clipped by 2 bases and J by 4 bases; unmatched bases: 7. Per germline, CDR1 MNHEY and CDR2 SVGAGI. The CDR3 covers 15 residues. In nucleotides, the CDR3 is TGTGCCAGCAGTTACCCCGGGACGGGGGGAGAGACCCAGTACTTC. The encoded protein is CASSYPGTGGETQYF.

The V call is TRBV2, the J call TRBJ2-3; 10 bases are a match to TRBD2. J gave up 1 base and V 9 bases, and 1 base lay outside the gene matches. CDR1 and CDR2 from the germline V gene are SNHLY and FYNNEI. This CDR3 contains 13 residues. This chain's CDR3 is CASTSGGTDTQYF. The DNA for the CDR3 is TGTGCCAGTACTAGCGGGGGCACAGATACGCAGTATTTT. The full variable domain, with the rest looked up from reference TRBV2 and TRBJ2-3, is EPEVTQTPSHQVTQMGQEVILRCVPISNHLYFYWYRQILGQKVEFLVSFYNNEISEKSEIFDDQFSVERPDGSNFTLKIRSTKLEDSAMYFCASTSGGTDTQYFGPGTRLTVL.

This clone came up once. V usage is TRBV7-2 and J usage is TRBJ1-5, with a weak D call TRBD1 (5 bases). Germline-derived CDR1 and CDR2 are SGHTA and FQGNSA. The CDR3 consists of 15 residues. V lost 5 bases and J lost 5, with 16 bases in between. CDR3 in DNA: TGTGCCAGCAGCCCACAGCAGGGTGTCGATCAGCCCCAGCATTTT. It is translated as CASSPQQGVDQPQHF.

About this clone itself: The junction differs from germline at one of its ends, possibly a read error. The same CDR3 also results from other DNA sequences found in this sample. The chain employs TRBV15 and TRBJ2-7; the D call may be TRBD1 or TRBD2 (5 bases each). CDR1 is LNHNV, CDR2 YYDKDF, per germline (reference sequence). This CDR3 spans 14 amino acids. The CDR3 is CATSRVEGPYEQYF. CDR3 DNA sequence: TGTGCCACTAGCAGAGTTGAGGGACCCTACGAGCAGTACTTC.

J is TRBJ2-7 and V is TRBV6-1; TRBD2 matches at 9 bases. V dropped 10 bases and J dropped 3; count of bases not matched to a gene: 10. CDR1 MNHNS and CDR2 SASEGT come from the germline V gene. The CDR3 is 14 residues long. This CDR3 is CATTQAGGIYEQYF. Written as DNA, the CDR3 is TGTGCCACTACCCAAGCGGGGGGCATCTACGAGCAGTACTTC.

The rearrangement uses TRBV5-1 and TRBJ2-1; 12 nucleotides line up with TRBD2. Germline V gene data show CDR1 as SGHRS and CDR2 as YFSETQ. The CDR3 spans 16 residues. V lost 1 base, J lost 5 bases, and 4 bases stayed unmatched. The CDR3 DNA sequence: TGCGCCAGCAGCTTGTTCCTAGCGGGGGGGCACAATGAGCAGTTCTTC. This encodes CASSLFLAGGHNEQFF.

The chain uses TRBV14 and TRBJ2-1, with D unresolved. Trimming removed 5 bases at V and 1 base at J, with 9 bases between. The germline V gene encodes CDR1 SGHDN and CDR2 FVKESK. The CDR3 sequence is 14 residues long. CDR3 sequence reads: CASSETDSYNEQFF. The CDR3 DNA reads TGTGCCAGCAGCGAGACTGATTCCTACAATGAGCAGTTCTTC.

This chain joins TRBV18 and TRBJ1-6, with D possibly being TRBD1 (6 bases). There are 18 residues in the CDR3. The V end was cut by 2 bases, the J end by 9 bases, with 23 bases between. Per the germline V gene, CDR1 is KGHSH and CDR2 is LQKENI. CDR3 region: CASSPSFGGGQSGSPLHF. In nucleotides, the CDR3 is TGTGCCAGCTCACCATCGTTTGGCGGGGGGCAAAGTGGTTCACCCCTCCACTTT. Using reference TRBV18 and TRBJ1-6 for the parts outside the CDR3, the full variable domain is NAGVMQNPRHLVRRRGQEARLRCSPMKGHSHVYWYRQLPEEGLKFMVYLQKENIIDESGMPKERFSAEFPKEGPSILRIQQVVRGDSAAYFCASSPSFGGGQSGSPLHFGNGTRLTVT.

The chain links TRBV19 to TRBJ1-5, with D maybe TRBD1 (5 bases). The CDR3 covers 12 residues. Between the trimmed V and J ends, which lost 5 bases and 5 bases, there was a span of 7 bases. The germline gives CDR1 LNHDA, CDR2 SQIVND (reference sequence). Written as DNA, the CDR3 is TGTGCCAGTAGTGACAGTTATCAGCCCCAGCATTTT. Its protein product is CASSDSYQPQHF.

Note on this clone: Other DNA sequences of this sample code for an identical CDR3. The CDR3 loop reads CSVAGQSSYNEQFF. The CDR3 DNA reads TGCAGCGTGGCCGGGCAGAGTTCCTACAATGAGCAGTTCTTC. The chain recombines TRBV29-1 with TRBJ2-1; D gene uncertain. The V gene's germline CDR1 is SQVTM and CDR2 ANQGSEA. Deletions cut 6 bases from V and 1 base from J, with 13 bases between. The CDR3 runs 14 residues.

The chain is built from TRBV6-5 and TRBJ1-5; no reliable D call. The CDR3 sequence is 15 residues long. Germline-derived CDR1 and CDR2 are MNHEY and SVGAGI. Trimming took 3 bases from V and 8 from J, leaving 17 bases between them. This CDR3 is CASSYSRRILEPQHF. CDR3 nucleotide sequence: TGTGCCAGCAGTTATTCGAGGCGAATCTTAGAGCCCCAGCATTTT.

The chain couples TRBV19 to TRBJ1-1, with D possibly TRBD1 on 5 matching bases. Germline lookup yields CDR1 LNHDA and CDR2 SQIVND (reference sequence). V lost 6 bases and J lost 5, with 19 bases in between. There are 15 residues in the CDR3. This CDR3 is CASSRSDSQKTEAFF. CDR3 coding DNA: TGTGCCAGTAGCCGGTCCGACAGTCAAAAAACTGAAGCTTTCTTT.

The chain has TRBV7-2 and TRBJ1-5; D gene ambiguous. The CDR3 consists of 14 residues. V lost 2 bases and J lost 4, with 9 bases in between. Germline-derived CDR1 and CDR2 are SGHTA and FQGNSA. The CDR3: CASSLSSRNQPQHF. CDR3 in DNA: TGTGCCAGCAGCTTATCGTCGAGGAATCAGCCCCAGCATTTT.

To note about this clone: Other DNA variants within this sample encode the same CDR3. This chain connects TRBV5-1 to TRBJ2-2; a possible D gene is TRBD2 (5 bases). V was shortened by 5 bases and J by 1 base, with 9 bases between the two germline ends. Germline values: CDR1 SGHRS, CDR2 YFSETQ. The CDR3 sequence is 14 residues long. CDR3 DNA: TGCGCCAGCAGTCTCGAGGGGAACACCGGGGAGCTGTTTTTT. As protein: CASSLEGNTGELFF.

J is TRBJ2-2 and V is TRBV5-1; D might be TRBD2 (6 bases). Germline loops: CDR1 SGHRS, CDR2 YFSETQ. This CDR3 comprises 15 residues. The ends were cut back, 8 bases at V and 2 bases at J, with 16 bases in the middle. CDR3 protein: CASLHGGDNTGELFF. CDR3 sequence (DNA): TGCGCCAGTCTCCACGGGGGAGACAACACCGGGGAGCTGTTTTTT.

J is TRBJ1-2 and V is TRBV5-4; D not certain. The CDR3 has 13 residues. The V end lost 4 bases, the J end lost 0 bases, and 7 bases lay between the germline ends. In germline, CDR1 is SGHNT, CDR2 YYREEE (reference sequence). CDR3 DNA sequence: TGTGCCAGCAGCCAGGACCCTAACTATGGCTACACCTTC. Protein: CASSQDPNYGYTF.

The chain has TRBV21-1 and TRBJ2-7; TRBD1 is taken as the D call from the table, unchecked against the DNA. TRBV21-1 is described as a pseudogene. This CDR3 is built from 16 residues. The CDR3 spells CASSEMGADLPHEQYF. The DNA for the CDR3 is TGTGCCAGCAGCGAGATGGGGGCAGACCTCCCCCACGAGCAGTACTTC.

The genes are TRBV11-3 and TRBJ2-1; maybe TRBD2 (5 bases). Trimming took 4 bases from V and 0 from J, leaving 13 bases between them. Germline CDR1 reads SGHNT; CDR2 reads YENEEA. This CDR3 spans 16 amino acids. The CDR3 DNA sequence: TGTGCCAGCAGCTCTGCTCGGGGTTCCTCCTACAATGAGCAGTTCTTC. Amino acids: CASSSARGSSYNEQFF.